This T cell receptor (beta chain) came from a study of T cells in Graves' hyperthyroidism and ophthalmopathy. Many counts were recorded for this clonotype. The CDR3 runs 11 residues. Germline V CDR1 and CDR2: SQVTM, ANQGSEA. Trimming took 4 bases from V and 3 from J, leaving 6 bases between them. Researchers took RNA transcripts and amplified the TCR beta CDR3 regions from them. First-round RT-PCR targeting the TCR CDR3 was performed with the HTBI primer set. TCRdb independently ran MiXCR on the multiplex PCR reads; one entry per CDR3 protein. The sample contains around 350,000 distinct CDR3 sequences, 15% to 20% of which appear only once. Any patient presenting with uncontrolled infection, other autoimmune disease, pregnancy or lactation was left out.

The origin of this receptor is a woman aged 18-29 years with Graves' hyperthyroidism. This chain links TRBV29-1 with TRBJ1-1; D is ambiguous. Input material: blood. The CDR3 loop is CSVVEYTEAFF. CDR3 nucleotides: TGCAGCGTTGTAGAATACACTGAAGCTTTCTTT. The full variable domain, with the rest looked up from reference TRBV29-1 and TRBJ1-1, is SAVISQKPSRDICQRGTSLTIQCQVDSQVTMMFWYRQQPGQSLTLIATANQGSEATYESGFVIDKFPISRPNLTFSTLTVSNMSPEDSSIYLCSVVEYTEAFFGQGTRLTVV.